The T cell receptor beta chain described here comes from a study of cytomegalovirus exposure and HLA in healthy donors. The study ran its PCR with 60 Vbeta and 13 Jbeta primers. Repertoires were generated with immunoSEQ multiplex PCR, while TCRdb's copy carries only in-frame clones and drops some. The table shows around 140,000 clones, with around two thirds occurring only once. This clone has a single count. This CDR3 has 13 residues. Per the germline V gene, CDR1 is MGHDK and CDR2 is SYGVNS. Germline trimming cut 7 bases from V and 9 bases from J; bases unmatched to any gene: 8. This receptor was obtained from a woman aged 60-75 years in good health and CMV-seropositive. The chain links TRBV25-1 to TRBJ2-1, with 8 bases identical to TRBD2. The sequencing input was PBMCs. The CDR3: CASKVAAGGEQFF. CDR3 bases: TGTGCCAGCAAAGTGGCGGCGGGAGGTGAGCAGTTCTTC.